This T cell receptor (beta chain) was captured by sequencing in a study of blood T cell repertoires in COVID-19. Study as a whole: Italy, Spain and the United States were the sources of the convalescent and acute COVID-19 samples. T cells, B-cell-depleted T cells, or PBMCs supplied cDNA or gDNA.

In germline, CDR1 is LGHDT, CDR2 YNNKEL (reference sequence). Germline trimming cut 4 bases from V and 0 bases from J; bases unmatched to any gene: 6. The CDR3 loop spans 16 amino acids. As originally analysed: By means of reference gene primer amplification, nucleated cell counts were estimated. Measured with immunoSEQ multiplex PCR; TCRdb has only the in-frame clones, and not every one. From that table come the V and J calls and clone size; the DNA was used to work out D and trimming. The table shows roughly 240,000 clones, with 86% occurring only once. The specimen sequenced was peripheral blood. This clonotype originated in a man aged 18 to 35 with active or convalescent COVID-19. The chain couples TRBV3-1 (or the pseudogene TRBV3-2) to TRBJ1-5; 7 nucleotides align to TRBD1. CDR3 nucleotide sequence: TGTGCCAGCAGCCCCGGACAGGATAATAGCAATCAGCCCCAGCATTTT. It specifies CASSPGQDNSNQPQHF.